Sequencing of this T cell receptor (beta chain) was carried out in a study of regulatory T cells in long-lasting Graves disease. The length of the CDR3 is 16 residues. V lost 0 bases, J lost 3 bases, and 14 bases lay in between. Germline lookup yields CDR1 SGHNT and CDR2 YENEEA. Time point in this sample: newly diagnosed GD, antithyroid drugs for less than 3 months. The TCR library was made from RNA extracted from PBMCs. Graves' disease diagnosis followed American Thyroid Association guidelines. This clonotype was recorded many times. Construction of the TCR beta libraries employed iRepertoire HTBI primers in conjunction with Arm-PCR of CDR3 regions. MiXCR, applied by TCRdb to the multiplex PCR reads, yields one record per CDR3 protein. The top ten hold about 25% of the sample, which has 350,000 to 550,000 distinct CDR3 sequences, around 17% seen once. In addition, the sample was reused for a study of T cells in Graves' hyperthyroidism and ophthalmopathy.

The sequenced sample was peripheral blood mononuclear cells (PBMCs), obtained at new diagnosis, from a patient treated with antithyroid drugs. This sequence originates from a woman aged 18 to 35 with Graves disease. The chain carries TRBV11-3 and TRBJ1-1, with a weak D call TRBD1 (6 bases). CDR3: CASSLDGREGDTEAFF. Written as DNA, the CDR3 is TGTGCCAGCAGCTTAGATGGCCGAGAGGGGGACACTGAAGCTTTCTTT.